This entry describes one TCR beta chain. Its antigen is as yet unknown. This sample is part of a study of cytomegalovirus exposure and HLA in healthy donors. General study results and limits: A later analysis showed TCR association rates differing by HLA locus, peaking at DRB1 and lowest at HLA-C.

In the PCR, 60 Vbeta and 13 Jbeta primers were used. Profiled with immunoSEQ multiplex PCR; TCRdb holds only in-frame clones, not every one. This table holds some 190,000 clones, 81% found once. V was cut by 1 base and J by 2 bases, with 9 bases left in between. From germline, CDR1 is LNHNV and CDR2 YYDKDF (reference sequence). CDR3 length: 14 residues. The sample consisted of PBMCs. The clonotype comes from a man between 18 and 29 years old in good health and CMV-seronegative. The rearrangement joins TRBV15 to TRBJ2-7; possibly TRBD2 for D (5 bases). The CDR3 DNA is TGTGCCACCAGCAGAGCGGGGAGTACCTACGAGCAGTACTTC. Its translation is CATSRAGSTYEQYF.